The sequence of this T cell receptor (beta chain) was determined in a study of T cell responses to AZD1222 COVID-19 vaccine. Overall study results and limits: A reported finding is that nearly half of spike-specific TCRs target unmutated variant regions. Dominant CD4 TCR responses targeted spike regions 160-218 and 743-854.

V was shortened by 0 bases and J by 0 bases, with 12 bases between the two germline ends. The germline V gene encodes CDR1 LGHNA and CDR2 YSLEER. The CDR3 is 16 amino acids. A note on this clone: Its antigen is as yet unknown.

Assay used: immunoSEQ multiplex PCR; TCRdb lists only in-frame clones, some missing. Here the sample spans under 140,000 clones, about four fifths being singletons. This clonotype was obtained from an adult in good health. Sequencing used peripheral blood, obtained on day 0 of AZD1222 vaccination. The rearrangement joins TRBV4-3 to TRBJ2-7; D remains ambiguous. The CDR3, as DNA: TGCGCCAGCAGCCAAGATTTTTACAGTAGCTCCTACGAGCAGTACTTC. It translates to CASSQDFYSSSYEQYF.